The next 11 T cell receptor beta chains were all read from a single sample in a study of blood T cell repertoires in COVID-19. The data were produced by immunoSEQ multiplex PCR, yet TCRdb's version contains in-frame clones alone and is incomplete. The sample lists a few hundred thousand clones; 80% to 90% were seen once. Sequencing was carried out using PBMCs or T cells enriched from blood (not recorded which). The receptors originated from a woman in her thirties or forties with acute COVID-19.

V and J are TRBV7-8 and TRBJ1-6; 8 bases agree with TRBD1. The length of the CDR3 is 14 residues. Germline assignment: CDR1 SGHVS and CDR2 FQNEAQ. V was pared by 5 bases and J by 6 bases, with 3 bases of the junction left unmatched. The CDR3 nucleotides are TGTGCCAGCAGCGGGACAGGCAGTAATTCACCCCTCCACTTT. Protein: CASSGTGSNSPLHF.

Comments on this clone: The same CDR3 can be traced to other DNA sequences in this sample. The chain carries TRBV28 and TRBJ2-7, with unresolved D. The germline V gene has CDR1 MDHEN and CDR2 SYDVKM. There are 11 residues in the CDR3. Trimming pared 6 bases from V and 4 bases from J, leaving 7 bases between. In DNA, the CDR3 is TGTGCCAGCAGCCGAACTTACGAGCAGTACTTC. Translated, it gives CASSRTYEQYF.

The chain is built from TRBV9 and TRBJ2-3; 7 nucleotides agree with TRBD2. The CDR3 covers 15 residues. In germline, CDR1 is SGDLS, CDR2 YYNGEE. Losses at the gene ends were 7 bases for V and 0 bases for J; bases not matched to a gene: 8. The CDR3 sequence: CASYGSGWSTDTQYF. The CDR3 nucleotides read TGTGCCAGCTATGGTAGCGGGTGGAGCACAGATACGCAGTATTTT.

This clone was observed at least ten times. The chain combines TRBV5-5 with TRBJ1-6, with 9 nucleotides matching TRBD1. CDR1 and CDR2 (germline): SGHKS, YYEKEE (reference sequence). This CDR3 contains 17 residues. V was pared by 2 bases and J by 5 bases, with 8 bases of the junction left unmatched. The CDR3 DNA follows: TGTGCCAGCAGCTTAACACGGGACAGGGCGAATAATTCACCCCTCCACTTT. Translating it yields CASSLTRDRANNSPLHF.

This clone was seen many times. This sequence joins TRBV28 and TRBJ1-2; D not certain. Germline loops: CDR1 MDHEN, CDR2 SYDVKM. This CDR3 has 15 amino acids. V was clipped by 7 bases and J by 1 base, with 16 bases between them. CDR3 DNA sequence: TGTGCCAGCATGGCAGAGGGCCCGATTAACTATGGCTACACCTTC. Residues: CASMAEGPINYGYTF.

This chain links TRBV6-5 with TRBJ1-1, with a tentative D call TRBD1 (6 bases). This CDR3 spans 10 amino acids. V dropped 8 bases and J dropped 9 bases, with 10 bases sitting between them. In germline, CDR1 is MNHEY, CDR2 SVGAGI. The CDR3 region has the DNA TGTGCCAGCGTCGACAGGCAAGCTTTCTTT. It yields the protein CASVDRQAFF.

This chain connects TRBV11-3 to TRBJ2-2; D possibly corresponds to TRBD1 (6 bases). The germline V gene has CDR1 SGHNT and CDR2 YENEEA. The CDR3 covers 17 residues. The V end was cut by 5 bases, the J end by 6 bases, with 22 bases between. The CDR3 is CASSIRGRQRVAGELFF. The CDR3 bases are TGTGCCAGCAGCATAAGGGGGAGACAACGTGTAGCCGGGGAGCTGTTTTTT.

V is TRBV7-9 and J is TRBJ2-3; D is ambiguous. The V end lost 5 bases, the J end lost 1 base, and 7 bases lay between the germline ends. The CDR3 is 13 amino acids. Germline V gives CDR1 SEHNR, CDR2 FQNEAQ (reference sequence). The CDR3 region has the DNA TGTGCCAGCAGCGCACGGGGCACAGATACGCAGTATTTT. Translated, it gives CASSARGTDTQYF.

The CDR3 DNA reads TGCGCCAGCAGCTTGGAAGCTAGCGGGAGCTACGAGCAGTACTTC. The encoded protein is CASSLEASGSYEQYF. The V gene is TRBV5-1, the J gene TRBJ2-7; the match to TRBD2 covers 10 bases. V lost 0 bases and J lost 3; bases outside the gene matches: 3. CDR3 length: 15 residues. Germline V lookup: CDR1 SGHRS, CDR2 YFSETQ.

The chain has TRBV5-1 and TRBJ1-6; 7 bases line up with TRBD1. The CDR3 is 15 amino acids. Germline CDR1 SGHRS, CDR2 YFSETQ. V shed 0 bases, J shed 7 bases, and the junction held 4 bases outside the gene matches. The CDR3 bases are TGCGCCAGCAGCTTGGAACAGGGGCAAAATTCACCCCTCCACTTT. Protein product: CASSLEQGQNSPLHF.

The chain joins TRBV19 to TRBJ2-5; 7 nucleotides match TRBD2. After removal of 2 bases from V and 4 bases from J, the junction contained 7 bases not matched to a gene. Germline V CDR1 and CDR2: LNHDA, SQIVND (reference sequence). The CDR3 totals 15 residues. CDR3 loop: CASSITSVSIETQYF. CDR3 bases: TGTGCCAGTAGTATAACTAGCGTTAGTATAGAGACCCAGTACTTC.